This TCR beta chain stems from a study of T cell responses to AZD1222 COVID-19 vaccine. The germline CDR1 and CDR2 sequences are MNHEY and SVGAGI. The CDR3 is 15 residues long. The V end lost 5 bases, the J end lost 5 bases, and 18 bases lay between the germline ends. Produced via immunoSEQ multiplex PCR; TCRdb's table is partial and in-frame only. This listing includes about 140,000 clones. Turning to this clone: The antigen is not known.

Broader study findings: Reports say nearly half of spike-specific TCRs go after unmutated variant regions. Repertoires were sampled only after the peak T cell response.

Sequencing input: peripheral blood. This clonotype was obtained from an adult in good health. The gene calls are TRBV6-5 and TRBJ1-2; D is unclear. The CDR3 loop reads CASSPRSRPLYGYTF. The CDR3 coding sequence is TGTGCCAGCAGTCCGCGATCCCGGCCCCTATATGGCTACACCTTC.